A single sample gave rise to the 7 T cell receptor beta chains below, sequenced in a study of response to subunit inactivated influenza vaccine (dated by TCRdb to the late 2010s). Library preparation employed RT-PCR. Reads for this sample came from an Illumina HiSeq 2500. The public reads were quality trimmed at Q25 with fastp and then assembled into clones with MiXCR by TCRdb, keeping productive beta chains. Rows matching on CDR3 protein sequence are summarized as one entry with the most common DNA and genes. Recorded for this sample are under 950,000 distinct CDR3 sequences; roughly 20% of them occurred a single time. The top ten constitute more than 8.5% of the sample. Sequences were derived from PBMCs from blood, sampled 5 days after vaccination. The receptor source for this set is a man aged 50 to 59 who received an inactivated influenza vaccine. Donor details come from another sample of the same person, matched by shared clones.

V and J are TRBV12-3 or TRBV12-4 and TRBJ2-1; 12 bases line up with TRBD2. J lost 8 bases, V lost 6 bases, and 11 bases had no gene match. There are 16 residues in the CDR3. The CDR3 sequence is CASSDGTSGLFDEQFF. CDR3 nucleotide sequence: TGTGCCAGCAGCGACGGGACTAGCGGGTTGTTCGATGAGCAGTTCTTC.

This clonotype has more than one count but fewer than ten. The chain carries TRBV11-2 and TRBJ1-3; D uncertain. V lost 3 bases and J lost 5, with 5 bases in between. Germline V gene sequence: CDR1 SGHAT, CDR2 FQNNGV. The CDR3 consists of 12 residues. The CDR3: CASSFSRNTIYF. The CDR3 DNA follows: TGTGCCAGCAGCTTTAGTAGAAACACCATATATTTT.

The chain combines TRBV6-5 with TRBJ2-4; D may be TRBD1 (6 bases). V was shortened by 5 bases and J by 9 bases, with 11 bases between the two germline ends. CDR3 length: 12 amino acids. In germline, CDR1 is MNHEY, CDR2 SVGAGI. The CDR3 region is CASSKPGAIQYF. The DNA of the CDR3 is TGTGCCAGCAGTAAACCAGGGGCCATTCAGTACTTC.

The J gene is TRBJ2-3, the V gene TRBV13, with 15 nucleotides matching TRBD2. This CDR3 is built from 18 residues. Germline V gives CDR1 PRHDT, CDR2 FYEKMQ (reference sequence). Losses at the gene ends were 5 bases for V and 0 bases for J; bases not matched to a gene: 6. The CDR3 nucleotides are TGTGCCAGCAGCCCTCGGACTAGCGGGAGGGGGAGCACAGATACGCAGTATTTT. Amino acid sequence: CASSPRTSGRGSTDTQYF.

The chain carries TRBV7-2 and TRBJ2-3; D is possibly TRBD2 (7 bases). V shed 2 bases and J shed 2 bases, with 14 bases lying between them. The CDR3 extends over 16 amino acids. CDR1 and CDR2 from the germline V gene are SGHTA and FQGNSA. The CDR3, as DNA: TGTGCCAGCAGCTTACGGGGGGCAGGGATCACAGATACGCAGTATTTT. Encoded protein: CASSLRGAGITDTQYF.

This clonotype was seen only a few times. The CDR3 DNA reads as TGTGCCAGCAGGGTACCAGCGGGAGTCGGCAATGAGCAGTTCTTC. Its translation is CASRVPAGVGNEQFF. The V and J genes are TRBV6-2 or TRBV6-3 and TRBJ2-1, with TRBD2 matching over 8 bases. CDR1 and CDR2 (germline): MNHEY, SVGEGT. The CDR3 runs 15 residues. V gave up 6 bases and J gave up 6 bases; unmatched junction bases: 10.

The chain carries TRBV18 and TRBJ2-2, with D unclear. Germline V lookup: CDR1 KGHSH, CDR2 LQKENI. This CDR3 is 16 amino acids long. V lost 0 bases and J 3 bases, leaving 11 bases between the germline ends. The CDR3 sequence: CASSPPSHGDTGELFF. CDR3 nucleotide sequence: TGTGCCAGCTCACCACCGTCTCATGGGGACACCGGGGAGCTGTTTTTT.